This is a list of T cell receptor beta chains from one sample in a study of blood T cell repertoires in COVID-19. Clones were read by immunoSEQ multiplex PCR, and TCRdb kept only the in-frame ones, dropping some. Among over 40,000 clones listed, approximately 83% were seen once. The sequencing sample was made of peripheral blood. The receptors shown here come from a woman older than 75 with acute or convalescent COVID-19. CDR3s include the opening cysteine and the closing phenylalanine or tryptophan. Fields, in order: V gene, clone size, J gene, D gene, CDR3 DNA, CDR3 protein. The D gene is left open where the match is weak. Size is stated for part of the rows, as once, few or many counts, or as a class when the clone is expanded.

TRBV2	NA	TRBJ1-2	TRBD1	TGTGCCAGCAGTAGGACAGGAGCTAACTATGGCTACACCTTC	CASSRTGANYGYTF
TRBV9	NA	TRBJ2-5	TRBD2	TGTGCCAGCAGCGTTGGCGGGGGGGAGACCCAGTACTTC	CASSVGGGETQYF
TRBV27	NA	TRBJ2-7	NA	TGTGCCAGCAGACGCGGGGTCGAGCAGTACTTC	CASRRGVEQYF
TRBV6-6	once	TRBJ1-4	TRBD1	TGTGCCAGTAAAATTCGGGACAGGTCTGAAAAACTGTTTTTT	CASKIRDRSEKLFF
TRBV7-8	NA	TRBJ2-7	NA	TGTGCCAGCAGCAGACTCTACAGGGATGCCTACGAGCAGTACTTC	CASSRLYRDAYEQYF
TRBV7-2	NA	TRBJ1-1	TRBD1	TGTGCCAGCAGCTTGAGGGGGCAAGGGGCTGAAGCTTTCTTT	CASSLRGQGAEAFF
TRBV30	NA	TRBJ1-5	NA	TGTGCCTGGACCCATAGGGGGGGCGGGCAGCCCCAGCATTTT	CAWTHRGGGQPQHF
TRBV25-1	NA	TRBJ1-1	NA	TGTGCCAGCAGTGAATTTTCAGGGTCAGCGAACACTGAAGCTTTCTTT	CASSEFSGSANTEAFF
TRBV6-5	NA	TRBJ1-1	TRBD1	TGTGCCAGCAGCCCAACCGGGACAGCGAACACTGAAGCTTTCTTT	CASSPTGTANTEAFF
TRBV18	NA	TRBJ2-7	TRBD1	TGTGCCAGCTCACCAACCACAGGGGGCTTCTACGAGCAGTACTTC	CASSPTTGGFYEQYF
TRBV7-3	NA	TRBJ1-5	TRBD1	TGTGCCAGCAAATTTCCATGGGACAGTAAGAATAGCAATCAGCCCCAGCATTTT	CASKFPWDSKNSNQPQHF
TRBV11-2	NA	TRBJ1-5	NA	TGTGCCAGCAGCTTAGATCGAGATCAGCCCCAGCATTTT	CASSLDRDQPQHF
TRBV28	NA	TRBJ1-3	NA	TGTGCCAGCAGTCCTCCAGACAGGAGCTCTGGAAACACCATATATTTT	CASSPPDRSSGNTIYF
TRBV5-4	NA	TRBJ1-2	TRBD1	TGTGCCAGCAGCTTGGAGGACAGGGTGAGCGGCTACACCTTC	CASSLEDRVSGYTF
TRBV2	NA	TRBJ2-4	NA	TGTGCCAGCAGTGAAGTGGGCGCCAAAAACATTCAGTACTTC	CASSEVGAKNIQYF
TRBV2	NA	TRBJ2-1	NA	TGTGCCAGCACGAAGGGGATTTCCTACAATGAGCAGTTCTTC	CASTKGISYNEQFF
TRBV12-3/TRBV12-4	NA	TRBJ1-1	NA	TGTGCCAGCAGTTTAAGGGGGGGGACTGAAGCTTTCTTT	CASSLRGGTEAFF
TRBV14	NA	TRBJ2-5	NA	TGTGCCAGCAGCCAAGGCGGAGGGCTCCTCGAGACCCAGTACTTC	CASSQGGGLLETQYF
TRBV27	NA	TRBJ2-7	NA	TGTGCCAGCAGTTTCCGGGAGAGCAACGAGCAGTACTTC	CASSFRESNEQYF
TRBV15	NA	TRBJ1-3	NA	TGTGCCACCAGCAGGCAAAGATATGGCGGGGCTGGAAACACCATATATTTT	CATSRQRYGGAGNTIYF
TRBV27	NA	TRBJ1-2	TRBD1	TGTGCCAGCAGTTTTCGGACAGGTGAAAACTATGGCTACACCTTC	CASSFRTGENYGYTF
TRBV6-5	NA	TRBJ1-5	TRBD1	TGTGCCAGCAGACCGGGACAGGGGGGGGGTCAGCCCCAGCATTTT	CASRPGQGGGQPQHF
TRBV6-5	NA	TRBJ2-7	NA	TGTGCCAGCAGGCGCCCGGGATCAGATAGCGAGCAGTACTTC	CASRRPGSDSEQYF
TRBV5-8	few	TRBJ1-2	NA	TGTGCCAGCAAGCCAGACGGGGGCTACACCTTC	CASKPDGGYTF
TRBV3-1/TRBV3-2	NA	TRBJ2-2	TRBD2	TGTGCCAGCAGCCAGCTAGCGGGGGGCACCGGAGAGCTGTTTTTT	CASSQLAGGTGELFF
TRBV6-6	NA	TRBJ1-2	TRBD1	TGTGCCAGCAGTTCTCCGGACAGGGAGGGTCTTTATGGCTACACCTTC	CASSSPDREGLYGYTF
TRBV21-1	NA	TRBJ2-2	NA	TGTGCCAGCAGCAGATTCCGGGGGGTTGACGCGAACACCGGGGAGCTGTTTTTT	CASSRFRGVDANTGELFF
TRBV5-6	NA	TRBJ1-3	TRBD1	TGTGCCAGCAGCTTGGGGACAGGGGGCTACTACCGGGACACCATATATTTT	CASSLGTGGYYRDTIYF
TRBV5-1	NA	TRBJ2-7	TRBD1	TGCGCCAGCAGCACCGACAGGGAAGCGCAGTACTTC	CASSTDREAQYF
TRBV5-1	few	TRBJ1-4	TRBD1	TGCGCCAGCAGCTTGGAGGGACAGGGGAGTGAAAAACTGTTTTTT	CASSLEGQGSEKLFF
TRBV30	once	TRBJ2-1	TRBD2	TGTGCCTGGAGTCCGACTAGCGGGGGCTGGGGTGAGCAGTTCTTC	CAWSPTSGGWGEQFF
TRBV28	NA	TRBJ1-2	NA	TGTGCCAGCAGTTCTGAGTCTTTTGGCTACACCTTC	CASSSESFGYTF
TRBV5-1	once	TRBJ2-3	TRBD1	TGCGCCACCTCTGGACAGGGCACAGATACGCAGTATTTT	CATSGQGTDTQYF
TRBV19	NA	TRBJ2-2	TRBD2	TGTGCCAGTAGTCCTCCTAGCGGGGGCAGGCCCGGGGAGCTGTTTTTT	CASSPPSGGRPGELFF
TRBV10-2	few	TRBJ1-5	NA	TGCGCCAGCGGGGGAGGGGCTGCTCAGCCCCAGCATTTT	CASGGGAAQPQHF
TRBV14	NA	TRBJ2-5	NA	TGTGCCAGCAGCCAATTCCGGGGTGCACAGACCCAGTACTTC	CASSQFRGAQTQYF
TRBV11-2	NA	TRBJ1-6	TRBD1	TGTGCCAGCAGCTTAACTGACAGGGCAGATTCACCCCTCCACTTT	CASSLTDRADSPLHF
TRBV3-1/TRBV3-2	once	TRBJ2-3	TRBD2	TGTGCCAGCAGCCAGGGTCTAGCGGGGGAAAGCACAGATACGCAGTATTTT	CASSQGLAGESTDTQYF
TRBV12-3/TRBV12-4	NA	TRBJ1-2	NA	TGTGCCAGCAGTAATACAGGGAACGATGGCTACACCTTC	CASSNTGNDGYTF
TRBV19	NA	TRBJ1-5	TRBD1	TGTGCCAGTAGGGAGACAGGGGTCGATCAGCCCCAGCATTTT	CASRETGVDQPQHF
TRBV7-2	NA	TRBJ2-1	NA	TGTGCCAGCAGTCCAAGGGGGGGGAGCTCCTACAATGAGCAGTTCTTC	CASSPRGGSSYNEQFF
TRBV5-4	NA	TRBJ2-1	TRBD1	TGTGCCAGCAGCCAACCCGGGACAGGGGGACCCAATGAGCAGTTCTTC	CASSQPGTGGPNEQFF
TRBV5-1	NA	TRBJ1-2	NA	TGCGCCAGCAGCTTGGCCGTGTTATCTTATGGCTACACCTTC	CASSLAVLSYGYTF
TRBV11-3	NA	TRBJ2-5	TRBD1	TGTGCCAGCAGCTTAGGGCGACAGGGTGAGACCCAGTACTTC	CASSLGRQGETQYF
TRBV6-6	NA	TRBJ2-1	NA	TGTGCCAGCAGTTACGGGTCGGCAGCGCGAGACAATGAGCAGTTCTTC	CASSYGSAARDNEQFF
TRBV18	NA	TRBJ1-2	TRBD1	TGTGCCAGCTCACCACAGGCGACAGGGCCCTATGGCTACACCTTC	CASSPQATGPYGYTF
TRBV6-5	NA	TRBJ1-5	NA	TGTGCCAGCAGTTACTCGGGCGGGATCAAGCCCCAGCATTTT	CASSYSGGIKPQHF
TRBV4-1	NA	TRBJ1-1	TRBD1	TGCGCCAGCAGCCTGACAGGGGAGACGACTGAAGCTTTCTTT	CASSLTGETTEAFF
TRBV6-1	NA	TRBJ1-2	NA	TGTGCCAGCAGTGAAAGTGGGCAGGGGAGCGGCTACACCTTC	CASSESGQGSGYTF
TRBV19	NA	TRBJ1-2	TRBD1	TGTGCCAGTAGTTTGGGGACAGGGGGCAAAAACTATGGCTACACCTTC	CASSLGTGGKNYGYTF
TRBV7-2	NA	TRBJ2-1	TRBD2	TGTGCCAGCAGCTCCACGAAGCGGGGGGGCCTCTACAATGAGCAGTTCTTC	CASSSTKRGGLYNEQFF